This T cell receptor (beta chain) was retrieved from a study of blood T cell repertoires in COVID-19. Study summary: From the United States, Italy and Spain came samples of acute and convalescent COVID-19.

Per the authors' pipeline: Reference gene primer amplification gave nucleated cell count estimates. Using immunoSEQ multiplex PCR, the repertoire was profiled, and TCRdb retains in-frame clones only, with some absent. Clone size and V and J calls were adopted from that table, with D and trimming inferred from the DNA. In the table there are 300,000 to 350,000 clones, 80% to 95% of which are singletons. Seattle patients were enrolled while actively infected and followed longitudinally. Trimming cost V 1 base and J 7 bases, with 17 bases left between them. The CDR3 runs to 16 residues. Germline V gene lookup returns CDR1 SGHTA and CDR2 FQGNSA.

Sequencing was performed on peripheral blood. The gene calls are TRBV7-2 and TRBJ2-1; TRBD2 might be the D (6 bases). The source of this sequence is a woman between 25 and 40 years old with COVID-19, enrolled during active disease. CDR3 DNA: TGTGCCAGCAGCTTAGAGGGAAGGAGGGTCGATAATGAGCAGTTCTTC. Translation gives CASSLEGRRVDNEQFF.